This T cell receptor (beta chain) was documented in a study of shared clonotypes between healthy human individuals. Only in-frame clones appear in the TCRdb table, and some are missing; sequencing was by immunoSEQ multiplex PCR. The table lists about 380,000 clones, about 97% of them singletons. V was pared by 2 bases and J by 1 base, with 1 base of the junction left unmatched. This CDR3 has 16 residues. Per germline, CDR1 LNHNV and CDR2 YYDKDF (reference sequence). The sequence derives from a man under 40 in good health. The V gene is TRBV15, the J gene TRBJ2-3; 12 bases line up with TRBD2. Material: memory CD8+ T cells sorted from blood. As for subset: CD45RO+ cells pooled with CCR7-negative TemRA cells. The CDR3 region is CATSRRLAGGTDTQYF. Here the CDR3 DNA reads TGTGCCACCAGCAGAAGACTAGCGGGGGGCACAGATACGCAGTATTTT.